The 4 T cell receptor beta chains presented below share a single source sample, sequenced in a study of regulatory T cells in long-lasting Graves disease. Sample time point: persistent/refractory GD, antithyroid drugs over 5 years with positive TRAb. Extracted RNA from PBMCs served as the source of the TCR library. With iRepertoire HTBI primers and Arm-PCR of CDR3 regions, TCR beta libraries were built. TCRdb independently ran MiXCR on the multiplex PCR reads; one entry per CDR3 protein. Counted here are 600,000 to 850,000 distinct CDR3 sequences, around 30% occurring once; the ten biggest clones make up about two fifths. The sample in question was peripheral blood mononuclear cells (PBMCs), obtained when the disease was refractory, from a patient treated with antithyroid drugs. These receptors all come from a female donor with Graves disease.

The chain couples TRBV7-3 to TRBJ1-5, with no clear D. Germline V lookup: CDR1 SGHTA, CDR2 FQGTGA. The CDR3 spans 17 residues. Deletions cut 3 bases from V and 0 bases from J, with 15 bases between. CDR3 nucleotides: TGTGCCAGCAGCTTGGATAGAAGAGACTTTAGCAATCAGCCCCAGCATTTT. Translating gives CASSLDRRDFSNQPQHF.

This clonotype came up a few times. This chain links TRBV20-1 with TRBJ2-4; TRBD2 might be the D (5 bases). The CDR3 runs 16 residues. Germline lookup yields CDR1 DFQATT and CDR2 SNEGSKA (reference sequence). Trimming removed 0 bases from V and 0 bases from J, with 12 bases in between. In DNA form, the CDR3 reads TGCAGTGCTAGAGACGAACGGACTTTAGCCAAAAACATTCAGTACTTC. Translated: CSARDERTLAKNIQYF.

This clonotype came up many times. An end of the junction differs from the germline gene, which may be a read error. The V call is TRBV28, the J call TRBJ1-1; D not resolved. The CDR3 totals 14 residues. Germline CDR1 reads MDHEN; CDR2 reads SYDVKM. The CDR3 spells CASSPGGPNTEAFF. The CDR3 DNA sequence: TGCGCCAGCAGCCCCGGCGGCCCGAACACTGAAGCTTTCTTT.

The CDR3 loop is CASRAPGQGHEKLFF. In DNA form, the CDR3 reads TGTGCCAGCAGGGCCCCGGGACAGGGCCATGAAAAACTGTTTTTT. The gene calls are TRBV6-1 and TRBJ1-4; 9 bases map to TRBD1. The V and J ends lost 6 bases and 6 bases, in that order; junction bases with no gene match: 8. CDR1 and CDR2 from the germline V gene are MNHNS and SASEGT. The CDR3 runs 15 residues.